Below are 18 T cell receptor beta chains sequenced from a single sample in a study of T cells after somatic rescue of genetic block. Produced via immunoSEQ multiplex PCR; TCRdb's table is partial and in-frame only. The sample comprises approximately 9,800 clones, about 67% of which are singletons, and 22% rests with the top ten. Sequencing used peripheral blood mononuclear cells (PBMCs). These receptors came from a boy aged 10-17 years.

Only a few counts were recorded for this clone. The rearrangement uses TRBV5-4 and TRBJ2-1; 12 bases agree with TRBD2. The germline CDR1 and CDR2 sequences are SGHNT and YYREEE (reference sequence). The CDR3 covers 16 residues. V shed 2 bases, J shed 7 bases, and the junction held 7 bases outside the gene matches. The CDR3 loop is CASSFALAGGQNEQFF. The DNA of the CDR3 is TGTGCCAGCAGCTTTGCCCTAGCGGGGGGGCAAAATGAGCAGTTCTTC. Supplemented by reference TRBV5-4 and TRBJ2-1, the full variable domain reads ETGVTQSPTHLIKTRGQQVTLRCSSQSGHNTVSWYQQALGQGPQFIFQYYREEENGRGNFPPRFSGLQFPNYSSELNVNALELDDSALYLCASSFALAGGQNEQFFGPGTRLTVL.

This sequence joins TRBV23-1 and TRBJ1-2; no clear D. TRBV23-1 belongs to the ORF category, with a function that is uncertain. CDR3 length equals 15 residues. Trimming removed 3 bases from V and 4 bases from J, with 15 bases in between. CDR3 in amino acids: CASSQPPLGGYGYTF. The CDR3 DNA reads as TGCGCCAGCAGTCAGCCCCCCTTGGGAGGCTATGGCTACACCTTC.

By frequency in the sample, this clone is medium-sized. This rearrangement joins TRBV6-1 to TRBJ1-5; no clear D gene. The CDR3 sequence is 15 residues long. CDR1 is MNHNS, CDR2 SASEGT, per germline. V lost 4 bases, J lost 1 base, and 11 bases lay in between. The CDR3 nucleotides read TGTGCCAGCAGTGTGACTTCGGACAGCAATCAGCCCCAGCATTTT. Protein sequence: CASSVTSDSNQPQHF.

This clone was seen a single time. This chain uses TRBV6-5 with TRBJ1-2; no definite D call. The germline V gene has CDR1 MNHEY and CDR2 SVGAGI. The V end lost 0 bases, the J end lost 0 bases, and 5 bases lay between the germline ends. This CDR3 is 14 amino acids long. The CDR3, as DNA: TGTGCCAGCAGTTACTCGCGTGCTAACTATGGCTACACCTTC. It yields the protein CASSYSRANYGYTF.

This clone was detected only once. The chain is built from TRBV10-3 and TRBJ2-5; no clear D. The tail of the sequence fits TRBJ2-7 better, so the J call may be wrong. The V gene's germline CDR1 is ENHRY and CDR2 SYGVKD. The CDR3 runs 14 residues. The DNA of the CDR3 is TGTGCCATCAACCCTCGGGCCCCCGGCCACGAGCAGTACTTC. This translates into CAINPRAPGHEQYF.

Details on this clone: The same CDR3 arises from other DNA sequences in this sample as well. The chain links TRBV7-8 to TRBJ1-6, with a weak D call TRBD1 (5 bases). This CDR3 has 15 amino acids. The ends were cut back, 9 bases at V and 6 bases at J, with 18 bases in the middle. Germline V CDR1 and CDR2: SGHVS, FQNEAQ. The CDR3 protein is CASSYQGLSNSPLHF. CDR3 sequence (DNA): TGTGCCAGTAGTTATCAGGGACTGTCTAATTCACCCCTCCACTTT.

The chain combines TRBV5-1 with TRBJ2-7, with 14 bases aligning to TRBD2. The V and J ends lost 4 bases and 7 bases, in that order; junction bases with no gene match: 4. CDR1 and CDR2 (germline): SGHRS, YFSETQ. The CDR3 is 14 amino acids. The CDR3 nucleotides are TGCGCCAGCAGCCCGGGACTAGCGGGAGCAGAGCAGTACTTC. This codes for CASSPGLAGAEQYF.

The V gene is TRBV15, the J gene TRBJ1-6, with D uncertain. The CDR3 contains 16 residues. V gave up 0 bases and J gave up 4 bases, with 10 bases separating them. The germline CDR1 and CDR2 sequences are LNHNV and YYDKDF (reference sequence). This CDR3 is CATSRDGLKYNSPLHF. The CDR3 DNA reads as TGTGCCACCAGCAGAGATGGACTGAAGTATAATTCACCCCTCCACTTT.

V is TRBV6-5 and J is TRBJ2-7; 7 bases are shared with TRBD2. The CDR3 spans 15 residues. From germline, CDR1 is MNHEY and CDR2 SVGAGI. The V gene end was trimmed by 6 bases and the J gene end by 4 bases; junction bases not matched to a gene: 12. Here the CDR3 DNA reads TGTGCCAGCAGCTCAACGGGGTTGGGGGGGTACGAGCAGTACTTC. Amino acid sequence: CASSSTGLGGYEQYF.

This chain links TRBV6-1 with TRBJ2-5; 9 bases are a match to TRBD1. The CDR3 has 13 residues. The junction had 3 bases not matched to a gene; V was cut back by 9 bases and J by 1 base. Germline CDR1 and CDR2: MNHNS and SASEGT. The CDR3 nucleotides read TGTGCCAGTGGGGACAGGGCCCAAGAGACCCAGTACTTC. Protein: CASGDRAQETQYF.

The chain links TRBV27 to TRBJ1-4; D not certain. Trimming cost V 0 bases and J 0 bases, with 5 bases left between them. CDR1 MNHEY and CDR2 SMNVEV come from the germline V gene (reference sequence). This CDR3 has 15 amino acids. CDR3 protein: CASSLSRATNEKLFF. The CDR3 DNA reads as TGTGCCAGCAGTTTATCCAGAGCAACTAATGAAAAACTGTTTTTT.

This chain links TRBV27 with TRBJ2-1; 14 bases align to TRBD2. The CDR3 contains 15 residues. Trimming removed 7 bases from V and 8 bases from J; junction bases left unmatched: 7. Germline-derived CDR1 and CDR2 are MNHEY and SMNVEV (reference sequence). CDR3 amino acids: CASILRGLAGDEQFF. The CDR3 nucleotides read TGTGCCAGCATCCTTAGGGGACTAGCGGGAGATGAGCAGTTCTTC.

This clone was seen once. The rearrangement joins TRBV5-6 to TRBJ1-5; D is undetermined. This CDR3 spans 16 amino acids. V gave up 4 bases and J gave up 0 bases, with 14 bases separating them. Germline V gene lookup returns CDR1 SGHDT and CDR2 YYEEEE. The CDR3 spells CASSPRPLDSNQPQHF. CDR3 nucleotide sequence: TGTGCCAGCAGCCCTAGGCCCTTAGATAGCAATCAGCCCCAGCATTTT. The entire variable domain, with the rest obtained from reference TRBV5-6 and TRBJ1-5, is as follows: DAGVTQSPTHLIKTRGQQVTLRCSPKSGHDTVSWYQQALGQGPQFIFQYYEEEERQRGNFPDRFSGHQFPNYSSELNVNALLLGDSALYLCASSPRPLDSNQPQHFGDGTRLSIL.

This chain links TRBV29-1 with TRBJ2-1; D gene ambiguous. Deletions cut 7 bases from V and 6 bases from J, with 19 bases between. The CDR3 is 14 amino acids. Germline V CDR1 and CDR2: SQVTM, ANQGSEA. The CDR3 here is CSAAVAGASNEQFF. The CDR3 DNA sequence: TGCAGCGCGGCGGTAGCCGGAGCCTCCAATGAGCAGTTCTTC.

This clone is a singleton in its sample. J is TRBJ1-3 and V is TRBV5-1; a possible D gene is TRBD1 (6 bases). The length of the CDR3 is 13 residues. Deletions cut 7 bases from V and 3 bases from J, with 11 bases between. Germline CDR1 reads SGHRS; CDR2 reads YFSETQ. In nucleotides, the CDR3 is TGCGCCAGCTCCGGGACATTTGGAAACACCATATATTTT. It encodes CASSGTFGNTIYF.

V gene TRBV5-6 combines with J gene TRBJ2-5; D remains ambiguous. V was pared by 4 bases and J by 5 bases, with 6 bases between. CDR3 length equals 11 residues. The germline CDR1 and CDR2 sequences are SGHDT and YYEEEE. DNA for the CDR3: TGTGCCAGCAGCAGCATGGAGACCCAGTACTTC. Protein: CASSSMETQYF.

This chain uses TRBV5-1 with TRBJ2-5; 7 nucleotides match TRBD2. Matching the DNA end better, TRBJ2-7 makes the J call doubtful. Germline V lookup: CDR1 SGHRS, CDR2 YFSETQ. The CDR3 sequence is 16 residues long. The CDR3 nucleotides are TGCGCCAGCAGCCCGGGGGGAAGCCTATTGTCCTACGAGCAGTACTTC. It codes for CASSPGGSLLSYEQYF.

J is TRBJ2-7 and V is TRBV27, with TRBD2 matching over 7 bases. This CDR3 has 12 residues. CDR1 is MNHEY and CDR2 is SMNVEV in the germline V gene (reference sequence). The V segment lost 4 bases and the J segment 6 bases; nucleotides outside the gene matches: 3. The CDR3: CASSYPGGEQYF. In DNA, the CDR3 is TGTGCCAGCAGTTACCCGGGAGGCGAGCAGTACTTC.